This is a list of T cell receptor beta chains from one sample in a study of blood T cell repertoires in COVID-19. Using immunoSEQ multiplex PCR, the repertoire was profiled, and TCRdb retains in-frame clones only, with some absent. The sample contains a few hundred thousand clones, approximately 90% of which appear only once. The specimen was PBMCs or T cells enriched from blood (not recorded which). All receptors come from an older woman who had recovered from COVID-19. The CDR3 runs from the conserved cysteine through the conserved F or W. A D gene is named only where the DNA matches it firmly. A clone size is listed for some rows: how often the clone was seen (once, few, many), or a class if it is expanded.

J: TRBJ1-3
D: .
size: .
V: TRBV28
DNA: TGTGCCAGCAGTTTATCGGCGGGGGCCTTCTCTGGAAACACCATATATTTT
CDR3: CASSLSAGAFSGNTIYF

J: TRBJ1-1
D: TRBD1
size: .
V: TRBV3-1/TRBV3-2
DNA: TGTGCCAGCAGCCGAAGGGGGACAGGGGGGACTGAAGCTTTCTTT
CDR3: CASSRRGTGGTEAFF

J: TRBJ2-1
D: TRBD2
size: .
V: TRBV27
DNA: TGTGCCAGCAGTTTACGGCGGGGGTTCTACAATGAGCAGTTCTTC
CDR3: CASSLRRGFYNEQFF

J: TRBJ1-6
D: .
size: .
V: TRBV6-1
DNA: TGTGCCAGCAGTGAAGAAGTGGGTCAGGGGAATTCACCCCTCCACTTT
CDR3: CASSEEVGQGNSPLHF

J: TRBJ2-2
D: .
size: .
V: TRBV19
DNA: TGTGCCAGTAGGACAGCGAACACCGGGGAGCTGTTTTTT
CDR3: CASRTANTGELFF

J: TRBJ2-7
D: .
size: .
V: TRBV5-8
DNA: TGTGCCAGCAGCTTGGGACTAGAGGACGAGCAGTACTTC
CDR3: CASSLGLEDEQYF

J: TRBJ2-2
D: TRBD2
size: .
V: TRBV10-3
DNA: TGTGCCACCCGGGGGAGGGATAACACCGGGGAGCTGTTTTTT
CDR3: CATRGRDNTGELFF

J: TRBJ1-6
D: .
size: .
V: TRBV10-3
DNA: TGTGCCATCAGTGCGAGCACCGCGACAGGTTATGGTTCACCCCTCCACTTT
CDR3: CAISASTATGYGSPLHF

J: TRBJ2-5
D: TRBD2
size: .
V: TRBV6-2/TRBV6-3
DNA: TGTGCCAGCAGTTACGGAGCGGGGGGGCTCTTTCGTGAGACCCAGTACTTC
CDR3: CASSYGAGGLFRETQYF

J: TRBJ1-2
D: TRBD1
size: .
V: TRBV27
DNA: TGTGCCAGCAGACCGGGACAGGGTCGGAATGGCTACACCTTC
CDR3: CASRPGQGRNGYTF

J: TRBJ1-1
D: .
size: .
V: TRBV9
DNA: TGTGCCAGCAGCGTAGTAGGGGCAGGCTCTGAAGCTTTCTTT
CDR3: CASSVVGAGSEAFF

J: TRBJ1-2
D: .
size: .
V: TRBV27
DNA: TGTGCCAGCAGTTTATCGGACGGGGGGCACTATGGCTACACCTTC
CDR3: CASSLSDGGHYGYTF

J: TRBJ1-6
D: .
size: once
V: TRBV10-2
DNA: TGCGCCAGCAGGGGCACCGGGGATTCACCCCTCCACTTT
CDR3: CASRGTGDSPLHF

J: TRBJ1-4
D: .
size: .
V: TRBV6-5
DNA: TGTGCCAGCAGTCCCTACGCGGGGGCGCGTGAAAAACTGTTTTTT
CDR3: CASSPYAGAREKLFF

J: TRBJ1-5
D: .
size: many
V: TRBV4-1
DNA: TGCGCCAGCAGCCAATCCCACCAGGGTAAACAGCCCCAGCATTTT
CDR3: CASSQSHQGKQPQHF

J: TRBJ2-1
D: TRBD1
size: .
V: TRBV24-1
DNA: TGTGCCACCAGTGATCCGACAGGGGGCGCTGGCAATGAGCAGTTCTTC
CDR3: CATSDPTGGAGNEQFF

J: TRBJ1-1
D: TRBD1
size: .
V: TRBV11-2
DNA: TGTGCCAGCAGCAATCGACAGGGGGTCAGCACTGAAGCTTTCTTT
CDR3: CASSNRQGVSTEAFF

J: TRBJ2-1
D: .
size: .
V: TRBV9
DNA: TGTGCCAGCGAAACCGGGACATCAAACTCCTACAATGAGCAGTTCTTC
CDR3: CASETGTSNSYNEQFF

J: TRBJ2-1
D: .
size: .
V: TRBV10-1
DNA: TGCGCCAGCAGTGCTGAACTAGTTGGCTTCGGGGAGCAGTTCTTC
CDR3: CASSAELVGFGEQFF

J: TRBJ1-5
D: .
size: .
V: TRBV19
DNA: TGTGCCAGTAGTATTGGTGAGGGAGGCAATCAGCCCCAGCATTTT
CDR3: CASSIGEGGNQPQHF

J: TRBJ1-1
D: .
size: .
V: TRBV6-5
DNA: TGTGCCAGCAGCCGGATTCTGTCGGGGGCTGAAGCTTTCTTT
CDR3: CASSRILSGAEAFF

J: TRBJ1-4
D: .
size: .
V: TRBV6-5
DNA: TGTGCCAGCGCAGGGGTATACGAAAAACTGTTTTTT
CDR3: CASAGVYEKLFF

J: TRBJ2-3
D: .
size: .
V: TRBV3-1/TRBV3-2
DNA: TGTGCCAGCAGCCCGGCGGCAGGAGGGATTACGCAGTATTTT
CDR3: CASSPAAGGITQYF

J: TRBJ1-6
D: .
size: .
V: TRBV19
DNA: TGTGCCAGTAGTATAGAGGGCTTTGATTCACCCCTCCACTTT
CDR3: CASSIEGFDSPLHF

J: TRBJ2-6
D: .
size: .
V: TRBV18
DNA: TGTGCCAGCTCAGTACTCGGGGCTGGGGCCAACGTCCTGACTTTC
CDR3: CASSVLGAGANVLTF

J: TRBJ1-6
D: .
size: .
V: TRBV11-3
DNA: TGTGCCAGCAGCTTGAGCCACGATTCACCCCTCCACTTT
CDR3: CASSLSHDSPLHF

J: TRBJ1-2
D: .
size: .
V: TRBV24-1
DNA: TGTGCCACCAGTGATTCTGGGGGGGCCTATGGCTACACCTTC
CDR3: CATSDSGGAYGYTF

J: TRBJ1-2
D: TRBD1
size: .
V: TRBV5-1
DNA: TGCGCCAGCAGCCACCGGGACAGGGGAAACTATGGCTACACCTTC
CDR3: CASSHRDRGNYGYTF

J: TRBJ2-6
D: TRBD2
size: once
V: TRBV2
DNA: TGTGCCAGCAGTGTGGCTAGCGGGGGGAAATCTGGGGCCAACGTCCTGACTTTC
CDR3: CASSVASGGKSGANVLTF

J: TRBJ1-2
D: .
size: .
V: TRBV12-5
DNA: TGTGCTAGTGGTTTGGGGACGGGAAACTATGGCTACACCTTC
CDR3: CASGLGTGNYGYTF

J: TRBJ2-7
D: .
size: .
V: TRBV6-2/TRBV6-3
DNA: TGTGCCAGCAGTTACCGAGAAAGTTCCTACGAGCAGTACTTC
CDR3: CASSYRESSYEQYF

J: TRBJ2-7
D: .
size: .
V: TRBV9
DNA: TGTGCCAGCAGCGTAGGGGAAGGGGGATTCTACGAGCAGTACTTC
CDR3: CASSVGEGGFYEQYF

J: TRBJ1-1
D: .
size: .
V: TRBV2
DNA: TGTGCCAGCGTGCGTGACTTTGAAGCTTTCTTT
CDR3: CASVRDFEAFF

J: TRBJ2-2
D: TRBD1
size: .
V: TRBV11-3
DNA: TGTGCCAGCAGCCTCCTATCAGGGGGCGCCGGGGAGCTGTTTTTT
CDR3: CASSLLSGGAGELFF

J: TRBJ2-3
D: .
size: .
V: TRBV3-1/TRBV3-2
DNA: TGTGCCAGCAGCTTCCGACAGGGCACAGATACGCAGTATTTT
CDR3: CASSFRQGTDTQYF

J: TRBJ1-6
D: TRBD1
size: .
V: TRBV3-1/TRBV3-2
DNA: TGTGCCAGCAGCCAAGAAAGTGACAGGGATAATTCACCCCTCCACTTT
CDR3: CASSQESDRDNSPLHF